This T cell receptor (beta chain) comes out of a study of T cells in localized non-small cell lung cancer. This clone was observed once. Its antigen is undetermined. Germline V gives CDR1 SGHRS, CDR2 YFSETQ. With V trimmed by 4 bases and J by 4 bases, 5 bases remained unmatched. The length of the CDR3 is 14 residues. Assay: immunoSEQ multiplex PCR; the TCRdb copy retains only in-frame clones and omits some. The sample records fewer than 15,000 clones, roughly 80% being singletons. Study results and caveats: When the top 100 tumor clones were examined, a median about 60 of them also appeared in the adjacent lung, which was paired and uninvolved.

The sample was peripheral blood, taken before any cancer treatment. The clonotype was recovered from a female donor older than 55 with stage I squamous cell lung carcinoma. The V gene is TRBV5-1, the J gene TRBJ1-1, with 9 bases identical to TRBD1. This CDR3 reads CASSEQGAGTEAFF. In DNA, the CDR3 is TGCGCCAGCAGCGAACAGGGGGCGGGCACTGAAGCTTTCTTT.